This TCR beta chain was identified during a study of post-analysis software for immune sequencing data. Study background: Recorded disease courses covered relapsing-remitting, secondary progressive and progressive-relapsing multiple sclerosis. Some patients had no subtype annotation.

The study, taken as a whole, reports: With F measure, samples from one preparation batch clustered together strongly. Multiple sclerosis patients showed significantly lower normalized Chao1 diversity than controls did. When patients were compared with controls, 4 or 5 TRBV segments were more frequent, TRBV5-6, TRBV5-1 and TRBV20-1 among them.

V trimming: 2 bases; J trimming: 2 bases; junction bases outside the gene matches: 8. The CDR3 contains 17 residues. CDR1 LGHNA and CDR2 YSLEER come from the germline V gene. Prepared TCR beta cDNA libraries contained unique molecular identifiers. TCRdb re-derived calls from the PCR reads in MiXCR, one entry per CDR3 protein. The sample holds roughly 650,000 distinct CDR3 sequences; roughly three fifths are singletons and the top ten take roughly 12%. In regard to this clonotype: Its cognate antigen is unknown.

The receptor was derived from a girl aged 2-15 years with multiple sclerosis. Sequenced input: blood. The chain has TRBV4-3 and TRBJ2-2; 7 bases map to TRBD1. CDR3 sequence: CASSQITGTANTGELFF. In DNA, the CDR3 is TGCGCCAGCAGCCAAATAACCGGGACAGCTAACACCGGGGAGCTGTTTTTT.